This T cell receptor (beta chain) was observed in a study of regulatory T cells in long-lasting Graves disease. Regarding time point: newly diagnosed GD, antithyroid drugs for less than 3 months. Extracted PBMC RNA gave rise to the TCR library. From an endocrinology department in Xi'an, China, came the patients. Arm-PCR of CDR3 regions with iRepertoire HTBI primers generated TCR beta libraries. TCRdb reprocessed the multiplex PCR reads via MiXCR and lists one record per CDR3 protein. The sample records about 540,000 distinct CDR3 sequences, around an eighth being singletons. This clonotype has a count of ten or more. The same data also contributed to another study, on T cells in Graves' hyperthyroidism and ophthalmopathy. Turning to that study: Clinical symptoms, serum thyroxine and TRAb, thyroid ultrasound and orbital computed tomography together formed the diagnostic basis. Most expanded thyroid clonotypes above 0.001 recurred in blood.

Source: peripheral blood mononuclear cells (PBMCs), taken at new diagnosis, from a patient treated with antithyroid drugs. The TCR originated in a man aged 25 to 45 with Graves disease.

The CDR3 region is CSARDRSYEQYF. CDR3 DNA sequence: TGCAGTGCTAGGGACAGGTCCTACGAGCAGTACTTC. V gene TRBV20-1 combines with J gene TRBJ2-7; TRBD1 agrees at 7 bases. This CDR3 contains 12 residues. CDR1 DFQATT and CDR2 SNEGSKA come from the germline V gene (reference sequence). Trimming removed 3 bases from V and 1 base from J; junction bases left unmatched: 0.